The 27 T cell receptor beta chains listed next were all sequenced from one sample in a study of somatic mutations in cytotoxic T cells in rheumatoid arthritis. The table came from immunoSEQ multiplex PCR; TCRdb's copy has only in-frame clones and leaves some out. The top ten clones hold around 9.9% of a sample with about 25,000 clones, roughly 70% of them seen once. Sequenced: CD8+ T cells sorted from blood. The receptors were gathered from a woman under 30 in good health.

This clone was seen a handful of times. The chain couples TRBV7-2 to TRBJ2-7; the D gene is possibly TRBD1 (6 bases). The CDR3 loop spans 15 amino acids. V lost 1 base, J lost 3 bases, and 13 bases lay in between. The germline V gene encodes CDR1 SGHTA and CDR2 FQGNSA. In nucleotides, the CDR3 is TGTGCCAGCAGCTTAGGGGCCGGGACACTCTACGAGCAGTACGTC. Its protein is CASSLGAGTLYEQYV.

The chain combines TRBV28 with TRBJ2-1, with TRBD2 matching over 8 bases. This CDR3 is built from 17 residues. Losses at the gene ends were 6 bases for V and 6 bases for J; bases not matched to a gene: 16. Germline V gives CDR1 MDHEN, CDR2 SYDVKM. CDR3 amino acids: CASRTQYSGTTSNEQFF. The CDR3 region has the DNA TGTGCCAGCAGGACCCAATATAGCGGGACGACGAGCAATGAGCAGTTCTTC.

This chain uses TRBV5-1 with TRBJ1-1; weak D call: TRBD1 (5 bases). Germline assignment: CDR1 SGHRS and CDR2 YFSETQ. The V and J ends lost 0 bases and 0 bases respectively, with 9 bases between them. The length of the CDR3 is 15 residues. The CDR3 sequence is CASSLGQYMNTEAFF. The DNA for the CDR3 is TGCGCCAGCAGCTTGGGACAGTACATGAACACTGAAGCTTTCTTT.

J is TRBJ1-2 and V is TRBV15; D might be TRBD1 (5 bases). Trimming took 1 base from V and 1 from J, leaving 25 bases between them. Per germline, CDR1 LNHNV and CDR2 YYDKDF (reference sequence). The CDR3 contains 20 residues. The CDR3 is CATSRGPPGTPEVDNYGYTF. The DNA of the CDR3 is TGTGCCACCAGCAGAGGCCCTCCCGGGACCCCCGAGGTGGATAACTATGGCTACACCTTC. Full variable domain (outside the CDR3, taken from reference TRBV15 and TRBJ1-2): DAMVIQNPRYQVTQFGKPVTLSCSQTLNHNVMYWYQQKSSQAPKLLFHYYDKDFNNEADTPDNFQSRRPNTSFCFLDIRSPGLGDTAMYLCATSRGPPGTPEVDNYGYTFGSGTRLTVV.

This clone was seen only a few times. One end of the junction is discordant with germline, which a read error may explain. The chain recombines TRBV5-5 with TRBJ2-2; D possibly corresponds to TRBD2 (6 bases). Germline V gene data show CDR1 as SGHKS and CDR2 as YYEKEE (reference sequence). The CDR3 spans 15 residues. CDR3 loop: CASRLGTGTGGELFF. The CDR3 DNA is TGTGCCAGCAGGTTGGGGACTGGGACCGGCGGGGAGCTGTTTTTT.

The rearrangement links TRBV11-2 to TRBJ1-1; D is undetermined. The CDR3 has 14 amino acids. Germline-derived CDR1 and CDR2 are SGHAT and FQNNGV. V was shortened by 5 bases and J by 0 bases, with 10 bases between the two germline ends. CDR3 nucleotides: TGTGCCAGCAGCCCAGCACAGATGAACACTGAAGCTTTCTTT. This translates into CASSPAQMNTEAFF.

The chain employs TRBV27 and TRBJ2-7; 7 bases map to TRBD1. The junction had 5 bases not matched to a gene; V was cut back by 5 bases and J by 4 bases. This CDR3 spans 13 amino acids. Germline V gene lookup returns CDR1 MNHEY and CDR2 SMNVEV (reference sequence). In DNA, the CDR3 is TGTGCCAGCAGTCTTACAGGGGCATACGAGCAGTACTTC. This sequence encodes CASSLTGAYEQYF.

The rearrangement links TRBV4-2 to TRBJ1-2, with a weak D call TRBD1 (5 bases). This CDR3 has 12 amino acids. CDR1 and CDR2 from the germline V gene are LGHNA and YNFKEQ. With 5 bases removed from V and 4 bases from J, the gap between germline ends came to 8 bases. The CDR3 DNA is TGTGCCAGCAGCGACAGCCTCTATGGCTACACCTTC. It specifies CASSDSLYGYTF.

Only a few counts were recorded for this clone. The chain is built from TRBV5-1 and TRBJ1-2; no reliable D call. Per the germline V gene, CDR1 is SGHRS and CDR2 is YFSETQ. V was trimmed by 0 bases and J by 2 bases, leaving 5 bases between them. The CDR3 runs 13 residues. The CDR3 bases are TGCGCCAGCAGCTTGGTAGGGAACTATGGCTACACCTTC. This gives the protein CASSLVGNYGYTF.

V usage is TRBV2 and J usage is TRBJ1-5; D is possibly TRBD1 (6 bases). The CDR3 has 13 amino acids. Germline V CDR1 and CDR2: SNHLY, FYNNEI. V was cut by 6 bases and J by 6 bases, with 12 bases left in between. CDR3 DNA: TGTGCCAGCAGCTGGACAGAGAGTCAGCCCCAGCATTTT. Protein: CASSWTESQPQHF.

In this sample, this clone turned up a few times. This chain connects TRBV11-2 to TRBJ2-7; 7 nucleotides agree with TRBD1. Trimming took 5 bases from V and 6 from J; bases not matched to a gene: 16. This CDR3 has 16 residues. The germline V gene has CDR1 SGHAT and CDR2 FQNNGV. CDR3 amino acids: CASSPWVGERGREQYF. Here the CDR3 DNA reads TGTGCCAGCAGCCCCTGGGTGGGGGAGAGGGGGCGCGAGCAGTACTTC. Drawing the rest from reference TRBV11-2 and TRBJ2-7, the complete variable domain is EAGVAQSPRYKIIEKRQSVAFWCNPISGHATLYWYQQILGQGPKLLIQFQNNGVVDDSQLPKDRFSAERLKGVDSTLKIQPAKLEDSAVYLCASSPWVGERGREQYFGPGTRLTVT.

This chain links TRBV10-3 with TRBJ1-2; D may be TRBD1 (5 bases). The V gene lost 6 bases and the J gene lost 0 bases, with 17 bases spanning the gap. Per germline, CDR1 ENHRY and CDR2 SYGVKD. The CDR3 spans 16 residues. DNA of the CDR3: TGTGCCATCAGCGCGGGACTGGGGAACCCTAACTATGGCTACACCTTC. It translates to CAISAGLGNPNYGYTF.

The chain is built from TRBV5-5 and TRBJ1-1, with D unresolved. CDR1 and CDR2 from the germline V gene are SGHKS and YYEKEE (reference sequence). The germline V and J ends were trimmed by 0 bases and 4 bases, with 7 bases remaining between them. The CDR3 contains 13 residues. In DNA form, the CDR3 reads TGTGCCAGCAGCTTGGGGTTTTTCACTGAAGCTTTCTTT. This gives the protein CASSLGFFTEAFF. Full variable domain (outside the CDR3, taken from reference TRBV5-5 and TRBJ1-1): DAGVTQSPTHLIKTRGQQVTLRCSPISGHKSVSWYQQVLGQGPQFIFQYYEKEERGRGNFPDRFSARQFPNYSSELNVNALLLGDSALYLCASSLGFFTEAFFGQGTRLTVV.

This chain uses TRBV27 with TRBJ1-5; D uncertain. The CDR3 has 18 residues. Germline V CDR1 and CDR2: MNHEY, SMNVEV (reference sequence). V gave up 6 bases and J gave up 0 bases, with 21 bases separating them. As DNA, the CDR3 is TGTGCCAGCAGCGTTAGAACCCAGGAGGACTATAGCAATCAGCCCCAGCATTTT. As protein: CASSVRTQEDYSNQPQHF.

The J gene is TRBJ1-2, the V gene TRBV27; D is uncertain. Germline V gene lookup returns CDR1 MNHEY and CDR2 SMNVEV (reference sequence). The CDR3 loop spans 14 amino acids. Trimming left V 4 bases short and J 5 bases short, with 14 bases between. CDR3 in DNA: TGTGCCAGCAGTTCAACAACAGACTCTTATGGCTACACCTTC. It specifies CASSSTTDSYGYTF.

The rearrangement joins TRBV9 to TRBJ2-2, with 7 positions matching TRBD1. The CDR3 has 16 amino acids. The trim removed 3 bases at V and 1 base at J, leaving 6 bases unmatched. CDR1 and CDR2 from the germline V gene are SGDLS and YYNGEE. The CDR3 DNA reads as TGTGCCAGCAGCGGACGGACAGGATTGAACACCGGGGAGCTGTTTTTT. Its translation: CASSGRTGLNTGELFF.

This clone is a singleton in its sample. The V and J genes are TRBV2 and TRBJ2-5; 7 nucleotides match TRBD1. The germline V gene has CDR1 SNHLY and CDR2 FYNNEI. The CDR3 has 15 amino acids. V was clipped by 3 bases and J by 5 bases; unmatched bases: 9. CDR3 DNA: TGTGCCAGCAGTGAGGGGGAACAGGGGCTTGAGACCCAGTACTTC. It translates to CASSEGEQGLETQYF. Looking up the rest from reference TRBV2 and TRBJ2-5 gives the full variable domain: EPEVTQTPSHQVTQMGQEVILRCVPISNHLYFYWYRQILGQKVEFLVSFYNNEISEKSEIFDDQFSVERPDGSNFTLKIRSTKLEDSAMYFCASSEGEQGLETQYFGPGTRLLVL.

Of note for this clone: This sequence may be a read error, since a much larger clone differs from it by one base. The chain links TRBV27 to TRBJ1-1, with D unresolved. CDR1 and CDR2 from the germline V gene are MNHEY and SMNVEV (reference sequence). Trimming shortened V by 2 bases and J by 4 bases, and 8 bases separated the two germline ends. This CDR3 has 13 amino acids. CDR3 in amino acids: CASSLVGPTEAFF. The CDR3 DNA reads TGTGCCAGCAGTTTAGTGGGTCCCACTGAAGCTTTCTTT.

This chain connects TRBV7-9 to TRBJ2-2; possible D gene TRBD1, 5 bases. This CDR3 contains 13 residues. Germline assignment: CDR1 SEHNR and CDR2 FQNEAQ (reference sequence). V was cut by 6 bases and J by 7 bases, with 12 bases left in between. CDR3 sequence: CASRMVGVGELFF. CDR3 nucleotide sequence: TGTGCCAGCAGAATGGTAGGGGTCGGGGAGCTGTTTTTT.

The CDR3 region is CASSGWVEQETQYF. The CDR3 nucleotides read TGTGCCAGTAGCGGGTGGGTTGAGCAAGAGACCCAGTACTTC. The chain joins TRBV19 to TRBJ2-5; D gene ambiguous. The germline V gene has CDR1 LNHDA and CDR2 SQIVND (reference sequence). V was cut by 6 bases and J by 2 bases, with 13 bases left in between. This CDR3 is 14 amino acids long.

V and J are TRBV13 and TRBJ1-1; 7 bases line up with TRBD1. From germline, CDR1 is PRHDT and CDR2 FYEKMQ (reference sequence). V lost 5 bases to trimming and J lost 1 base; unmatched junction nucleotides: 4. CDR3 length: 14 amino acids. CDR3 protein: CASSPQGENTEAFF. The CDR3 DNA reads TGTGCCAGCAGCCCTCAGGGGGAGAACACTGAAGCTTTCTTT.

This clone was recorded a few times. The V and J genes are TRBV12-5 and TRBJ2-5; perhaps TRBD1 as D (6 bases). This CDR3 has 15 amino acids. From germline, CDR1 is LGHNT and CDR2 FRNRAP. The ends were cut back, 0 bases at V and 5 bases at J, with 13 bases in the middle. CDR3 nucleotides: TGTGCTAGTGGTTTGGTACAGGGAATGCTGGAGACCCAGTACTTC. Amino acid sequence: CASGLVQGMLETQYF.

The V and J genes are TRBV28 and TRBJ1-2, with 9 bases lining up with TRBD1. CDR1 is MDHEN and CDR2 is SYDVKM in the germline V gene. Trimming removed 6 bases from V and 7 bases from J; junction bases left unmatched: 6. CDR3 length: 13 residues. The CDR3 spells CASSTDRGTGYTF. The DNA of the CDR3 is TGTGCCAGCAGCACTGACAGGGGGACTGGCTACACCTTC.

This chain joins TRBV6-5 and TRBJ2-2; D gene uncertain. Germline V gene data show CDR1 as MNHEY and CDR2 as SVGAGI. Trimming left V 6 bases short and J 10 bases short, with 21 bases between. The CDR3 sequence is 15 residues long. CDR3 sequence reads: CASSNIPGGFAELFF. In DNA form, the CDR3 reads TGTGCCAGCAGCAACATCCCGGGTGGGTTCGCGGAGCTGTTTTTT.

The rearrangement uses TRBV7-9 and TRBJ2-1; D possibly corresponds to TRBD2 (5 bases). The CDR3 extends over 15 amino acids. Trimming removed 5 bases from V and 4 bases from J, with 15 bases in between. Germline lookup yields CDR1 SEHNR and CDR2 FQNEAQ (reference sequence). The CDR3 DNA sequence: TGTGCCAGCAGCCCTCCCGGGATAGAATACAATGAGCAGTTCTTC. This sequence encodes CASSPPGIEYNEQFF.

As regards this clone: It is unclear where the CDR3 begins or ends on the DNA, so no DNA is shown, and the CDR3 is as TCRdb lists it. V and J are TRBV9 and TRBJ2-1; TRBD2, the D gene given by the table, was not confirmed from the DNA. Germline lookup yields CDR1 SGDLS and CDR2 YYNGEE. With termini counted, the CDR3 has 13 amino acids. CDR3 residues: CASSVGGGTSPFF.

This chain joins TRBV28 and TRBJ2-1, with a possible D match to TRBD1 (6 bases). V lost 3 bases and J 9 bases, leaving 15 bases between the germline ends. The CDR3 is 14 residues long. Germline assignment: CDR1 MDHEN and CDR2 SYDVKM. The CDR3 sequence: CASSLGAGYGEQFF. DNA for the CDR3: TGTGCCAGCAGTTTGGGGGCCGGATACGGTGAGCAGTTCTTC.